These 27 T cell receptor beta chains originate from one sample sequenced in a study of blood T cell repertoires in COVID-19. Data came from immunoSEQ multiplex PCR; TCRdb stores just in-frame clones and leaves some out. The sample comprises hundreds of thousands of clones, over 80% of which are singletons, and approximately 9% rests with the top ten. Sequenced material: PBMCs or T cells enriched from blood (not recorded which). All receptors derive from a woman aged 18-29 years who had recovered from COVID-19.

CDR3 DNA sequence: TGCGCCAGCAGCCGGTTAACTAGCGGACAAGAGACCCAGTACTTC. Amino acid sequence: CASSRLTSGQETQYF. The V call is TRBV5-1, the J call TRBJ2-5, with 8 positions matching TRBD2. Per germline, CDR1 SGHRS and CDR2 YFSETQ. V lost 4 bases to trimming and J lost 2 bases; unmatched junction nucleotides: 7. The CDR3 totals 15 residues.

The rearrangement joins TRBV4-1 to TRBJ2-1, with TRBD2 as a possible D gene (6 bases). V was cut by 4 bases and J by 5 bases, with 9 bases left in between. Per the germline V gene, CDR1 is MGHRA and CDR2 is YSYEKL. This CDR3 has 13 amino acids. CDR3 residues: CASSPGSNNEQFF. As DNA, the CDR3 is TGCGCCAGCAGCCCCGGGAGCAACAATGAGCAGTTCTTC.

About this clone: Other DNA sequences within the sample encode an identical CDR3. This sequence joins TRBV9 and TRBJ2-3; no firm D call. The V gene lost 2 bases and the J gene lost 0 bases, with 7 bases spanning the gap. Germline lookup yields CDR1 SGDLS and CDR2 YYNGEE. This CDR3 has 14 amino acids. CDR3 DNA: TGTGCCAGCAGCGTGGCTAGAAGCACAGATACGCAGTATTTT. Protein product: CASSVARSTDTQYF.

With respect to this clone: One end of the junction is discordant with germline, which a read error may explain. The chain couples TRBV6-4 to TRBJ2-1, with D tentatively TRBD2 (6 bases). Germline CDR1 is MRHNA and CDR2 is SNTAGT. CDR3 length: 17 amino acids. CDR3 sequence: CAGSEVSSTGDENEQFF. CDR3 nucleotides: TGTGCCGGCAGTGAAGTCTCGAGTACGGGAGATGAAAATGAGCAGTTCTTC.

The genes are TRBV6-2 or TRBV6-3 and TRBJ2-7; TRBD1 agrees at 10 bases. Germline-derived CDR1 and CDR2 are MNHEY and SVGEGT. The CDR3 extends over 17 amino acids. J lost 4 bases, V lost 0 bases, and 9 bases had no gene match. CDR3 DNA: TGTGCCAGCAGTTACTCGATCGGGACAGGGGAGGTGTACGAGCAGTACTTC. This translates into CASSYSIGTGEVYEQYF.

V usage is TRBV29-1 and J usage is TRBJ1-2; 7 bases match TRBD1. Germline values: CDR1 SQVTM, CDR2 ANQGSEA. Unmatched junction bases numbered 7, after V lost 0 bases and J lost 3 bases. The CDR3 loop spans 15 amino acids. The CDR3 sequence is CSVEDDRVQDYGYTF. CDR3 sequence (DNA): TGCAGCGTTGAAGATGACAGGGTACAGGACTATGGCTACACCTTC.

The chain joins TRBV28 to TRBJ1-3; the D gene is possibly TRBD1 (6 bases). CDR1 and CDR2 from the germline V gene are MDHEN and SYDVKM. The length of the CDR3 is 14 residues. V lost 1 base, J lost 10 bases, and 14 bases lay in between. The CDR3 region has the DNA TGTGCCAGCAGTTTATCCGGGACAACTAGTACCATATATTTT. Its translation is CASSLSGTTSTIYF.

The J gene is TRBJ2-2, the V gene TRBV9; D gene ambiguous. CDR3 size: 14 residues. V dropped 5 bases and J dropped 6 bases, with 14 bases sitting between them. Germline lookup yields CDR1 SGDLS and CDR2 YYNGEE. In DNA, the CDR3 is TGTGCCAGCAGTTTAGAATCTTTCTCCGGGGAGCTGTTTTTT. This gives the protein CASSLESFSGELFF.

The rearrangement uses TRBV6-2 or TRBV6-3 and TRBJ1-5; 8 positions agree with TRBD1. The V gene's germline CDR1 is MNHEY and CDR2 SVGEGT. V was clipped by 2 bases and J by 6 bases; unmatched bases: 6. The CDR3 is 15 residues long. This chain's CDR3 is CASSYATGGVQPQHF. In nucleotides, the CDR3 is TGTGCCAGCAGTTACGCCACAGGGGGGGTTCAGCCCCAGCATTTT.

The V and J genes are TRBV11-1 and TRBJ1-1, with 12 positions matching TRBD1. Germline V gene sequence: CDR1 SGHAT, CDR2 FQDESV (reference sequence). This CDR3 spans 15 amino acids. Losses at the gene ends were 5 bases for V and 5 bases for J; bases not matched to a gene: 6. CDR3 in amino acids: CASSPGTGGDTEAFF. The CDR3 DNA sequence: TGTGCCAGCAGCCCCGGGACAGGGGGCGATACTGAAGCTTTCTTT.

V usage is TRBV4-2 and J usage is TRBJ1-6; tentatively, D is TRBD1 (5 bases). V was trimmed by 0 bases and J by 10 bases, leaving 13 bases between them. The CDR3 is made up of 15 amino acids. Germline V CDR1 and CDR2: LGHNA, YNFKEQ. The CDR3 DNA reads as TGTGCCAGCAGCCAAGATCCCCGGGGGTTATCACCCCTCCACTTT. Its protein is CASSQDPRGLSPLHF.

This clone was seen a few times. The rearrangement uses TRBV5-1 and TRBJ2-5, with TRBD2 matching over 8 bases. Germline V lookup: CDR1 SGHRS, CDR2 YFSETQ. Losses at the gene ends were 0 bases for V and 0 bases for J; bases not matched to a gene: 4. The CDR3 contains 16 residues. CDR3 in amino acids: CASSLDAGGDQETQYF. The DNA for the CDR3 is TGCGCCAGCAGCTTGGATGCCGGGGGGGACCAAGAGACCCAGTACTTC. Full variable domain (outside the CDR3, taken from reference TRBV5-1 and TRBJ2-5): KAGVTQTPRYLIKTRGQQVTLSCSPISGHRSVSWYQQTPGQGLQFLFEYFSETQRNKGNFPGRFSGRQFSNSRSEMNVSTLELGDSALYLCASSLDAGGDQETQYFGPGTRLLVL.

This rearrangement joins TRBV30 to TRBJ1-6, with D hard to call. This CDR3 spans 13 amino acids. Deletions cut 2 bases from V and 13 bases from J, with 15 bases between. Per the germline V gene, CDR1 is GTSNPN and CDR2 is SVGIG (reference sequence). CDR3: CAWSLTSTWPLHF. CDR3 sequence (DNA): TGTGCCTGGAGTCTTACCTCCACATGGCCCCTCCACTTT.

A few counts support this clone. The chain employs TRBV5-4 and TRBJ2-3; the match to TRBD2 covers 8 bases. Germline CDR1 reads SGHNT; CDR2 reads YYREEE (reference sequence). CDR3 size: 14 residues. J lost 4 bases, V lost 4 bases, and 5 bases had no gene match. The CDR3 here is CASSLSGGADTQYF. As DNA, the CDR3 is TGTGCCAGCAGCCTAAGCGGGGGAGCAGATACGCAGTATTTT.

This chain links TRBV19 with TRBJ1-6; a possible D gene is TRBD1 (5 bases). The V end was cut by 1 base, the J end by 11 bases, with 12 bases between. Germline V lookup: CDR1 LNHDA, CDR2 SQIVND (reference sequence). The CDR3 totals 14 residues. CDR3 DNA: TGTGCCAGTAGTATAGGGGGGGGACCGGCACCCCTCCACTTT. Protein sequence: CASSIGGGPAPLHF.

The J gene is TRBJ1-6, the V gene TRBV3-1 (or the pseudogene TRBV3-2), with 9 bases matching TRBD1. Germline CDR1 reads LGHDT; CDR2 reads YNNKEL (reference sequence). This CDR3 comprises 16 residues. Trimming removed 0 bases from V and 6 bases from J; junction bases left unmatched: 3. In nucleotides, the CDR3 is TGTGCCAGCAGCCAAGATCAGGGACAGGGTAATTCACCCCTCCACTTT. Translating it yields CASSQDQGQGNSPLHF.

The chain has TRBV5-1 and TRBJ2-5, with no clear D. The CDR3 is 14 amino acids. V was trimmed by 0 bases and J by 1 base, leaving 7 bases between them. CDR1 SGHRS and CDR2 YFSETQ come from the germline V gene. The chain's CDR3 is CASSLDLPQETQYF. The CDR3 nucleotides are TGCGCCAGCAGCTTGGATCTACCCCAAGAGACCCAGTACTTC.

This chain links TRBV5-1 with TRBJ1-3, with 12 bases aligning to TRBD1. The CDR3 has 14 amino acids. Germline CDR1 reads SGHRS; CDR2 reads YFSETQ. V shed 5 bases and J 8 bases; nucleotides not matched to a gene: 5. The DNA of the CDR3 is TGCGCCAGCAGTACGGGACAGGGGGCGGACACCATATATTTT. Amino acids: CASSTGQGADTIYF.

The chain uses TRBV28 and TRBJ1-2, with D tentatively TRBD1 (6 bases). V lost 2 bases to trimming and J lost 2 bases, with 18 bases between them. The CDR3 has 17 residues. Germline V gives CDR1 MDHEN, CDR2 SYDVKM. The CDR3 reads CASSLGGWQPFNYGYTF. CDR3 bases: TGTGCCAGCAGTTTAGGGGGCTGGCAGCCCTTCAACTATGGCTACACCTTC.

The chain combines TRBV5-4 with TRBJ2-1; D is possibly TRBD1 (7 bases). Germline values: CDR1 SGHNT, CDR2 YYREEE (reference sequence). V was trimmed by 4 bases and J by 6 bases, leaving 20 bases between them. CDR3 length: 16 amino acids. This chain's CDR3 is CASSARGVSGSNEQFF. The CDR3 DNA follows: TGTGCCAGCAGCGCCAGGGGGGTCAGTGGGAGCAATGAGCAGTTCTTC.

The V gene is TRBV28, the J gene TRBJ1-1; TRBD1 aligns across 10 bases. This CDR3 spans 16 amino acids. The germline gives CDR1 MDHEN, CDR2 SYDVKM. J was trimmed by 4 bases and V by 6 bases; bases with no gene match: 11. The CDR3 DNA reads TGTGCCAGCAGAACACCTAGGACAGGGGGAATCACTGAAGCTTTCTTT. The encoded protein is CASRTPRTGGITEAFF.

The rearrangement joins TRBV6-2 or TRBV6-3 to TRBJ2-3; 13 bases align to TRBD2. The CDR3 has 19 amino acids. V trimming: 0 bases; J trimming: 1 base; junction bases outside the gene matches: 7. Germline V gives CDR1 MNHEY, CDR2 SVGEGT. The CDR3 sequence: CASSYSGTSGVWGTDTQYF. The CDR3 coding sequence is TGTGCCAGCAGTTACTCCGGGACTAGCGGGGTCTGGGGCACAGATACGCAGTATTTT.

The gene calls are TRBV5-4 and TRBJ2-6; weak D call: TRBD1 (5 bases). V was trimmed by 2 bases and J by 0 bases, leaving 6 bases between them. The CDR3 loop spans 15 amino acids. The germline V gene encodes CDR1 SGHNT and CDR2 YYREEE (reference sequence). The CDR3 loop reads CASSFDSSGANVLTF. Here the CDR3 DNA reads TGTGCCAGCAGCTTCGACAGCTCTGGGGCCAACGTCCTGACTTTC.

The chain joins TRBV5-1 to TRBJ2-7; 8 bases align to TRBD1. Unmatched junction bases numbered 7, after V lost 4 bases and J lost 7 bases. The CDR3 consists of 13 residues. The germline gives CDR1 SGHRS, CDR2 YFSETQ. The CDR3 DNA sequence: TGCGCCAGCAGCCAGGGGGCACAGGGAGAGCAGTACTTC. Residues: CASSQGAQGEQYF.

The CDR3 region has the DNA TGTGCCAGCAGCTTAGACCTAAAGTATAACTATGGCTACACCTTC. It yields the protein CASSLDLKYNYGYTF. The rearrangement joins TRBV7-9 to TRBJ1-2; D gene unclear. Trimming left V 1 base short and J 1 base short, with 10 bases between. This CDR3 is built from 15 residues. Germline-derived CDR1 and CDR2 are SEHNR and FQNEAQ (reference sequence).

In its sample, this clone was seen a few times. The chain recombines TRBV6-6 with TRBJ1-5; the D gene is possibly TRBD1 (5 bases). V was pared by 4 bases and J by 3 bases, with 10 bases between. Germline CDR1 MNHNY, CDR2 SVGAGI (reference sequence). CDR3 length: 14 amino acids. The CDR3 DNA follows: TGTGCCAGCAGTTTAGCAGGGAACAATCAGCCCCAGCATTTT. This gives the protein CASSLAGNNQPQHF.

The chain links TRBV4-3 to TRBJ2-3; no reliable D call. The CDR3 loop spans 17 amino acids. V shed 0 bases and J shed 10 bases, with 23 bases lying between them. CDR1 is LGHNA and CDR2 is YSLEER in the germline V gene. The CDR3 here is CASSQDYSPTGFAAQYF. The CDR3 nucleotides read TGCGCCAGCAGCCAAGATTATTCTCCGACGGGTTTCGCAGCGCAGTATTTT.